The next 25 T cell receptor beta chains were all read from a single sample in a study of PD-1 blockade in classical Hodgkin lymphoma. Assay used: immunoSEQ multiplex PCR; TCRdb lists only in-frame clones, some missing. The repertoire consists of under 110,000 clones, with roughly 91% occurring once and the leading ten covering around 6.6%. Every patient relapsed after autologous stem cell transplantation, and brentuximab vedotin exposure varied. The sequences come from peripheral blood mononuclear cells (PBMCs), collected before the second cycle of nivolumab. The receptors come from a human donor with classical Hodgkin lymphoma.

This chain connects TRBV19 to TRBJ2-1; D gene unclear. Germline CDR1 and CDR2: LNHDA and SQIVND (reference sequence). The CDR3 spans 11 residues. Trimming left V 3 bases short and J 7 bases short, with 4 bases between. CDR3 in DNA: TGTGCCAGTAGTATTAATAATGAGCAGTTCTTC. Translation gives CASSINNEQFF.

This sequence joins TRBV18 and TRBJ2-5; 8 bases match TRBD1. Losses at the gene ends were 3 bases for V and 5 bases for J; bases not matched to a gene: 8. Germline lookup yields CDR1 KGHSH and CDR2 LQKENI. This CDR3 contains 15 residues. The CDR3, as DNA: TGTGCCAGCTCACCGCAGTCAGGGGGCTGGGAGACCCAGTACTTC. Translation: CASSPQSGGWETQYF.

This clone was detected only a few times. The genes are TRBV28 and TRBJ1-4; D not certain. There are 11 residues in the CDR3. V lost 7 bases and J 8 bases, leaving 8 bases between the germline ends. The V gene's germline CDR1 is MDHEN and CDR2 SYDVKM. CDR3 region: CASTPREKLFF. The CDR3 region has the DNA TGTGCCAGCACCCCCCGGGAAAAACTGTTTTTT.

In this sample, this clone turned up many times. The gene calls are TRBV7-9 and TRBJ1-1; D unresolved. Per germline, CDR1 SEHNR and CDR2 FQNEAQ (reference sequence). This CDR3 is 11 amino acids long. V lost 5 bases to trimming and J lost 6 bases, with 7 bases between them. CDR3 DNA: TGTGCCAGCAGCCTACAAGCTGAAGCTTTCTTT. Translating it yields CASSLQAEAFF.

The chain joins TRBV11-2 to TRBJ2-6, with D maybe TRBD1 (5 bases). The germline gives CDR1 SGHAT, CDR2 FQNNGV. The CDR3 consists of 17 residues. V was trimmed by 4 bases and J by 0 bases, leaving 13 bases between them. CDR3 region: CASSSQGLLSGANVLTF. The CDR3 DNA follows: TGTGCCAGCAGCTCGCAGGGCCTACTCTCTGGGGCCAACGTCCTGACTTTC.

J is TRBJ2-7 and V is TRBV18; 9 nucleotides match TRBD1. J was trimmed by 0 bases and V by 0 bases; bases with no gene match: 9. The CDR3 consists of 18 residues. Per the germline V gene, CDR1 is KGHSH and CDR2 is LQKENI. CDR3 DNA sequence: TGTGCCAGCTCACCACCGACAGGACAGGGGATCAGCTCCTACGAGCAGTACTTC. Translated, it gives CASSPPTGQGISSYEQYF.

The V and J genes are TRBV4-3 and TRBJ1-2; 7 bases are a match to TRBD1. The CDR3 loop spans 17 amino acids. Unmatched junction bases numbered 11, after V lost 0 bases and J lost 4 bases. From germline, CDR1 is LGHNA and CDR2 YSLEER. For the CDR3, the DNA is TGCGCCAGCAGCCAAGATCTAGACAGGGCCATTACCTATGGCTACACCTTC. It is translated as CASSQDLDRAITYGYTF.

This rearrangement joins TRBV11-2 to TRBJ1-3; 7 nucleotides match TRBD1. The CDR3 runs 16 residues. The V and J ends lost 9 bases and 7 bases, in that order; junction bases with no gene match: 18. In germline, CDR1 is SGHAT, CDR2 FQNNGV. Here the CDR3 reads CASRSLTGEKSNTIYF. The CDR3 nucleotides read TGTGCCAGTCGATCTCTCACAGGGGAAAAAAGCAACACCATATATTTT.

The chain uses TRBV5-1 and TRBJ2-5, with a weak D call TRBD2 (7 bases). The germline V and J ends were trimmed by 0 bases and 1 base, with 10 bases remaining between them. The CDR3 consists of 15 residues. CDR1 is SGHRS, CDR2 YFSETQ, per germline. CDR3 sequence reads: CASSLGRGPQETQYF. The CDR3 region has the DNA TGCGCCAGCAGCTTGGGGCGGGGGCCCCAAGAGACCCAGTACTTC.

This clone appeared once. The chain recombines TRBV5-1 with TRBJ1-6; D not resolved. The germline gives CDR1 SGHRS, CDR2 YFSETQ. V shed 4 bases and J shed 10 bases, with 18 bases lying between them. CDR3 size: 15 residues. CDR3 in amino acids: CASSTALRPNSPLHF. The DNA of the CDR3 is TGCGCCAGCAGCACGGCCCTACGGCCTAACTCACCCCTCCACTTT.

This chain uses TRBV7-9 with TRBJ2-1; 11 nucleotides line up with TRBD2. CDR1 is SEHNR, CDR2 FQNEAQ, per germline (reference sequence). The CDR3 is 17 amino acids. Unmatched junction bases numbered 9, after V lost 4 bases and J lost 4 bases. This chain's CDR3 is CASSSLAGGRPYNEQFF. The DNA for the CDR3 is TGTGCCAGCAGCTCCCTAGCGGGGGGACGCCCTTACAATGAGCAGTTCTTC.

The V gene is TRBV5-1, the J gene TRBJ1-3, with a weak D call TRBD1 (5 bases). CDR3 length equals 16 residues. Germline loops: CDR1 SGHRS, CDR2 YFSETQ. Trimming took off 4 bases at V and 5 bases at J, with 19 bases between the two ends. The CDR3 bases are TGCGCCAGCAGCCCTTTCGGCTCGGGGGGAAGAAACACCATATATTTT. It encodes CASSPFGSGGRNTIYF.

In this sample, this clone turned up once. The gene calls are TRBV10-3 and TRBJ2-5; 9 positions agree with TRBD2. CDR1 and CDR2 (germline): ENHRY, SYGVKD. This CDR3 comprises 16 residues. Trimming at V came to 3 bases and at J to 2 bases, leaving 7 bases not matched to a gene. The CDR3 sequence is CAISDGGGALQETQYF. In DNA form, the CDR3 reads TGTGCCATCAGTGATGGCGGGGGGGCCCTACAAGAGACCCAGTACTTC.

The rearrangement links TRBV4-2 to TRBJ2-6, with D tentatively TRBD1 (5 bases). Germline V lookup: CDR1 LGHNA, CDR2 YNFKEQ. Trimming left V 2 bases short and J 0 bases short, with 11 bases between. The CDR3 extends over 17 amino acids. The CDR3 reads CASSQQGQGSGANVLTF. CDR3 DNA: TGTGCCAGCAGCCAACAAGGGCAGGGCTCTGGGGCCAACGTCCTGACTTTC.

This clone was seen a few times. The rearrangement joins TRBV6-4 to TRBJ2-3; 9 bases map to TRBD2. This CDR3 has 17 residues. After removal of 0 bases from V and 5 bases from J, the junction contained 9 bases not matched to a gene. Germline-derived CDR1 and CDR2 are MRHNA and SNTAGT. CDR3 DNA sequence: TGTGCCAGCAGTGACTCCGAAGGCGGGGGGGCGATAGATACGCAGTATTTT. Translation gives CASSDSEGGGAIDTQYF.

The table lists this clone with a few counts. The chain joins TRBV18 to TRBJ2-7; 7 bases map to TRBD1. The CDR3 is made up of 15 amino acids. After removal of 3 bases from V and 0 bases from J, the junction contained 5 bases not matched to a gene. Per the germline V gene, CDR1 is KGHSH and CDR2 is LQKENI. The CDR3 region is CASSPPDRRSYEQYF. CDR3 DNA: TGTGCCAGCTCACCTCCGGACAGGCGCTCCTACGAGCAGTACTTC.

In its sample, this clone was seen a few times. The chain recombines TRBV15 with TRBJ1-4; 10 bases are shared with TRBD1. Trimming removed 5 bases from V and 12 bases from J; junction bases left unmatched: 12. This CDR3 spans 15 amino acids. CDR1 is LNHNV and CDR2 is YYDKDF in the germline V gene (reference sequence). Written as DNA, the CDR3 is TGTGCCACCAGCGACCGGGACAGGGGCCGATTAGAACTGTTTTTT. This gives the protein CATSDRDRGRLELFF.

The chain is built from TRBV6-5 and TRBJ1-1, with D hard to call. V was shortened by 5 bases and J by 0 bases, with 13 bases between the two germline ends. Germline V CDR1 and CDR2: MNHEY, SVGAGI. The CDR3 contains 15 residues. The CDR3 sequence is CASSPGYGLNTEAFF. The CDR3, as DNA: TGTGCCAGCAGTCCGGGGTATGGGCTGAACACTGAAGCTTTCTTT.

The V and J genes are TRBV11-2 and TRBJ2-1; weak D call: TRBD2 (6 bases). The V end was cut by 5 bases, the J end by 0 bases, with 14 bases between. Germline CDR1 and CDR2: SGHAT and FQNNGV. This CDR3 comprises 16 residues. The chain's CDR3 is CASSLPKGGSYNEQFF. In DNA form, the CDR3 reads TGTGCCAGCAGCCTCCCGAAGGGAGGCTCCTACAATGAGCAGTTCTTC.

The gene calls are TRBV19 and TRBJ2-1; D perhaps matches TRBD1 (5 bases). V dropped 1 base and J dropped 3 bases, with 10 bases sitting between them. CDR3 length: 15 residues. CDR1 is LNHDA and CDR2 is SQIVND in the germline V gene (reference sequence). Here the CDR3 reads CASSIGDRGYNEQFF. CDR3 nucleotide sequence: TGTGCCAGTAGTATAGGGGATAGGGGCTACAATGAGCAGTTCTTC.

For the CDR3, the DNA is TGTGCCAGCAGCTCGGTCCGGGGGGAGACCCAGTACTTC. This translates into CASSSVRGETQYF. The chain joins TRBV4-2 to TRBJ2-5, with D maybe TRBD2 (6 bases). Trimming pared 5 bases from V and 5 bases from J, leaving 12 bases between. Germline-derived CDR1 and CDR2 are LGHNA and YNFKEQ. This CDR3 comprises 13 residues.

The rearrangement uses TRBV18 and TRBJ2-3; D might be TRBD1 (6 bases). With 6 bases removed from V and 0 bases from J, the gap between germline ends came to 13 bases. Germline V CDR1 and CDR2: KGHSH, LQKENI. The CDR3 is 15 residues long. The CDR3 sequence is CASSPRGRSTDTQYF. For the CDR3, the DNA is TGTGCCAGCTCCCCAAGGGGGAGAAGCACAGATACGCAGTATTTT.

V and J are TRBV19 and TRBJ1-1; D call uncertain. The CDR3 contains 14 residues. V was trimmed by 3 bases and J by 0 bases, leaving 8 bases between them. Germline CDR1 LNHDA, CDR2 SQIVND (reference sequence). The CDR3 DNA reads as TGTGCCAGTAGTATCACGGCCATGAACACTGAAGCTTTCTTT. As protein: CASSITAMNTEAFF.

V and J are TRBV15 and TRBJ1-3, with TRBD1 as a possible D gene (5 bases). Germline V CDR1 and CDR2: LNHNV, YYDKDF (reference sequence). The CDR3 extends over 15 amino acids. The ends were cut back, 3 bases at V and 2 bases at J, with 11 bases in the middle. The CDR3 reads CATSSGAFAGNTIYF. For the CDR3, the DNA is TGTGCCACCAGCAGCGGGGCATTCGCTGGAAACACCATATATTTT.

The chain joins TRBV18 to TRBJ2-7, with 7 bases identical to TRBD2. The CDR3 has 15 residues. Germline lookup yields CDR1 KGHSH and CDR2 LQKENI. J gave up 6 bases and V 3 bases, and 11 bases lay outside the gene matches. CDR3 sequence reads: CASSPIAGPSAEQYF. The CDR3 DNA sequence: TGTGCCAGCTCACCTATAGCGGGCCCTTCGGCCGAGCAGTACTTC. Using reference TRBV18 and TRBJ2-7 for the parts outside the CDR3, the full variable domain is NAGVMQNPRHLVRRRGQEARLRCSPMKGHSHVYWYRQLPEEGLKFMVYLQKENIIDESGMPKERFSAEFPKEGPSILRIQQVVRGDSAAYFCASSPIAGPSAEQYFGPGTRLTVT.